This T cell receptor (beta chain) was recorded in a study of blood T cells in healthy people across ages. Trimming removed 8 bases at V and 2 bases at J, with 12 bases between. The CDR3 runs to 13 residues. Germline V CDR1 and CDR2: MNHEY, SMNVEV (reference sequence). The study drew donors from healthy Caucasian individuals in Russia aged about 6 to 95. Using a J-beta primer mix together with a sample-barcoded 5' primer, a second PCR was run for about 6 to 11 cycles. A tag from a template-switch adaptor with 12 random nucleotides marked each cDNA molecule. TCRdb processed the 5' RACE reads anew with MiXCR; each CDR3 protein has one entry. The sample holds about a million distinct CDR3 sequences; about 51% are singletons and the top ten take about a fifth.

The sequenced material came from blood. The receptor comes from a woman aged 55-75 years in good health. The chain uses TRBV27 and TRBJ2-5; TRBD1 is a possible D gene (5 bases). CDR3 bases: TGTGCCAGCGCGACAGCCCAACAAGAGACCCAGTACTTC. Translating gives CASATAQQETQYF.